The clone carrying this T cell receptor beta chain occurred a few times. The antigen is not known. The graft donor-derived T-allo10 cells reportedly recognize host alloantigens, are anergic, and suppress alloantigen-specifically. This CDR3 region has 15 residues. V lost 0 bases and J lost 8, with 17 bases in between. CDR1 SGHRS and CDR2 YFSETQ come from the germline V gene. The data were taken from a study of type 1 regulatory T cells. Study-level information: T-allo10 is a Tr1-enriched, alloantigen-specific CD4 T cell product made in vitro.

TCRdb reprocessed the reads via MiXCR and lists one record per CDR3 protein. The sample contains 60,000 to 70,000 distinct CDR3 sequences, about 60% of which appear only once. The genes are TRBV5-1 and TRBJ1-1; TRBD1 might be the D (5 bases). The receptor was derived from a human donor in good health. What was sequenced was cultured T cells, either the whole culture or a sorted T cell fraction (not recorded which). The subset here: Tr1-enriched cell product generated in vitro against host alloantigens. DNA for the CDR3: TGCGCCAGCAGCTTGGCCCCAACACCGACAGTGGAAGCTTTCTTT. Protein: CASSLAPTPTVEAFF.